The subject of this entry is one T cell receptor (beta chain). Its antigen is not known. The junction does not match germline at one end; this may be a read error. This sample is drawn from a study of identical twins' blood T cells. Whole-study findings and limits: Out-of-frame TCRbeta clonotypes reportedly had markedly more similar V usage in twins than unrelated donors. Twin similarity might stem from environmental factors, not only genetics. Abundant TCRbeta CDR3s overlapped more between twins than with unrelated donors.

TCR cDNA libraries came from RNA via a modified published protocol. MiXCR was run by TCRdb on the 5' RACE reads, yielding one entry per CDR3 protein. The sample records 300,000 to 450,000 distinct CDR3 sequences, roughly 31% being singletons. Germline V CDR1 and CDR2: DFQATT, SNEGSKA (reference sequence). The CDR3 runs to 13 residues. This TCR was sampled from a woman aged 18 to 50 in good health. The chain is built from TRBV20-1 and TRBJ1-5, with 8 bases matching TRBD1. Material: PBMCs. The CDR3 loop reads CSTSDRGGQPQHF. The CDR3 DNA sequence: TGCAGTACTAGTGACAGGGGTGGTCAGCCCCAGCATTTT.